Sequencing of this T cell receptor (beta chain) was carried out in a study of cytomegalovirus exposure and HLA in healthy donors. Study-wide results and limits: A later analysis linked a missense variant in DCLRE1C to the trimming of TCR beta V and J genes. Later analysis showed TCR association rates varying by HLA locus, highest for DRB1 and lowest for HLA-C. The authors later found HLA-associated TCR beta chains more clonally expanded than equally common others.

Notes on this clone: Its antigen is still unknown.

13 Jbeta primers and 60 Vbeta primers were used for the PCR. Libraries were prepared by immunoSEQ multiplex PCR; TCRdb keeps only in-frame clonotypes and omits some of them. Here the sample spans about 140,000 clones, over 60% being singletons. V was clipped by 0 bases and J by 6 bases; unmatched bases: 4. The CDR3 length is 16 residues. CDR1 and CDR2 from the germline V gene are KGHSH and LQKENI. What was sequenced was PBMCs. The receptor's source is a woman in her 40s in good health and CMV-seronegative. The chain combines TRBV18 with TRBJ2-1; 11 bases are a match to TRBD2. The CDR3 DNA follows: TGTGCCAGCTCACCACCGGGGCTAGCGGGAGGCAATGAGCAGTTCTTC. As protein: CASSPPGLAGGNEQFF.